This T cell receptor (beta chain) derives from a study of cytomegalovirus exposure and HLA in healthy donors. The study ran its PCR with 60 Vbeta and 13 Jbeta primers. The data were produced by immunoSEQ multiplex PCR, yet TCRdb's version contains in-frame clones alone and is incomplete. In all, the sample yields 80,000 or so clones. In germline, CDR1 is GTSNPN, CDR2 SVGIG (reference sequence). The trim removed 0 bases at V and 3 bases at J, leaving 3 bases unmatched. This CDR3 is built from 14 residues. Sequenced material: PBMCs. The TCR comes from a man aged 45-65 years in good health and CMV-seropositive. The chain links TRBV30 to TRBJ1-1; 8 positions match TRBD1. The CDR3 DNA reads as TGTGCCTGGAGTGTAAAGACAGGGGACACTGAAGCTTTCTTT. Protein product: CAWSVKTGDTEAFF.